This TCR beta chain was sequenced in a study of blood T cell repertoires in COVID-19. Overall study context: COVID-19 samples, acute and convalescent, were from the United States, Italy and Spain. PBMCs, B-cell-depleted T cells, or T cells were the source of the cDNA or gDNA that made up the material.

CDR3 size: 16 residues. The V gene's germline CDR1 is SGDLS and CDR2 YYNGEE. V gave up 2 bases and J gave up 3 bases, with 15 bases separating them. Authors' analysis steps: From reference gene primer amplification, estimates of nucleated cell counts were derived. TCRdb's table, derived via immunoSEQ multiplex PCR, lists solely in-frame clones and lacks some. V, J and clone size are taken as reported in that table, and D and trimming were inferred from the DNA itself. The table has hundreds of thousands of clones, around 87% seen once. This TCR came from a woman between 40 and 55 years old who had recovered from COVID-19. The V call is TRBV9, the J call TRBJ1-5; maybe TRBD1 (6 bases). Source material: peripheral blood. The CDR3 DNA reads TGTGCCAGCAGCGTTCCAGTTCACAGGGACAATCAGCCCCAGCATTTT. It codes for CASSVPVHRDNQPQHF.